The rows below give T cell receptor beta chains drawn from one sample of a study of T cell responses to AZD1222 COVID-19 vaccine. Repertoires were generated with immunoSEQ multiplex PCR, while TCRdb's copy carries only in-frame clones and drops some. The data contain over 140,000 clones, about 92% of them seen just once; the ten biggest clones take up about 3.8%. The sample here was peripheral blood, taken 28 days after the second AZD1222 dose. Receptors originate from an adult who received the AZD1222 COVID-19 vaccine. Both conserved end residues are part of each CDR3.

v_call	j_call	cdr3_aa
TRBV19	TRBJ1-2	CATKRQGNYGYTF
TRBV24-1	TRBJ2-7	CATSDWELARVSYEQYF
TRBV7-9	TRBJ1-2	CASSPGVPYGYTF
TRBV6-5	TRBJ2-5	CASRATGVETQYF
TRBV7-8	TRBJ1-1	CASSPDRVPMNTEAFF
TRBV7-3	TRBJ2-5	CASSLGLGQQETQYF
TRBV28	TRBJ2-7	CASSRRGGQGIYEQYF
TRBV10-1	TRBJ1-2	CATPFCAGVHYGYTF
TRBV2	TRBJ1-3	CASSSAPRNTIYF
TRBV27	TRBJ1-2	CASSPQEQPLYGYTF
TRBV28	TRBJ2-7	CASTIAGVRYEQYF
TRBV15	TRBJ1-5	CATSRDRARNQPQHF
TRBV15	TRBJ2-7	CATSRAGQGYEQYF
TRBV10-3	TRBJ2-1	CAISDGGADEQFF
TRBV28	TRBJ2-7	CASSPADYPGLRQYF
TRBV5-8	TRBJ2-7	CASSDRTGAYEQYF